The 16 T cell receptor beta chains below were found in one sample sequenced in a study of cytomegalovirus exposure and HLA in healthy donors. Profiling relied on immunoSEQ multiplex PCR, and the TCRdb table lists in-frame clones only, not all of them. Among 250,000 to 350,000 clones listed, 88% were seen once. Material for sequencing was PBMCs. The receptor source for this set is a woman between 18 and 30 years old in good health and CMV-seronegative.

Comments on this clone: The junction shows a germline mismatch at one end, possibly a read error. The J gene is TRBJ2-1, the V gene TRBV6-1, with 10 bases lining up with TRBD2. The CDR3 sequence is 13 residues long. Germline CDR1 is MNHNS and CDR2 is SASEGT. The CDR3 loop is CASSEALTSGCLF. In nucleotides, the CDR3 is TGTGCCAGCAGTGAAGCCCTGACTAGCGGGTGCCTCTTC.

This chain links TRBV25-1 with TRBJ2-2; maybe TRBD2 (6 bases). Trimming shortened V by 2 bases and J by 6 bases, and 22 bases separated the two germline ends. The CDR3 length is 18 residues. Germline CDR1 MGHDK, CDR2 SYGVNS. The CDR3 is CASSEAGTGLRRAGELFF. The DNA of the CDR3 is TGTGCCAGCAGTGAAGCGGGGACCGGGCTAAGGAGGGCCGGGGAGCTGTTTTTT.

For this clone: This same CDR3 is encoded by further DNA sequences in the sample. The CDR3 loop is CASSPGNTEAFF. Here the CDR3 DNA reads TGTGCCAGCAGTCCGGGGAACACTGAAGCTTTCTTT. This chain links TRBV28 with TRBJ1-1, with D unclear. The CDR3 loop spans 12 amino acids. V lost 5 bases and J 1 base, leaving 5 bases between the germline ends. CDR1 is MDHEN and CDR2 is SYDVKM in the germline V gene.

J is TRBJ1-2 and V is TRBV18; weak D call: TRBD1 (5 bases). The CDR3 length is 13 residues. The V end was cut by 5 bases, the J end by 4 bases, with 11 bases between. Germline CDR1 KGHSH, CDR2 LQKENI. The DNA of the CDR3 is TGTGCCAGCTCAGTAGACAGTCTCTATGGCTACACCTTC. Translation gives CASSVDSLYGYTF.

The rearrangement joins TRBV14 to TRBJ1-1; no reliable D call. V lost 5 bases, J lost 3 bases, and 10 bases lay in between. This CDR3 has 13 residues. The V gene's germline CDR1 is SGHDN and CDR2 FVKESK. CDR3 region: CASSIQRDTEAFF. CDR3 DNA: TGTGCCAGCAGCATCCAACGAGACACTGAAGCTTTCTTT. Looking up the rest from reference TRBV14 and TRBJ1-1 gives the full variable domain: EAGVTQFPSHSVIEKGQTVTLRCDPISGHDNLYWYRRVMGKEIKFLLHFVKESKQDESGMPNNRFLAERTGGTYSTLKVQPAELEDSGVYFCASSIQRDTEAFFGQGTRLTVV.

This clone was counted only a few times. The chain couples TRBV2 to TRBJ1-1; D is unclear. Looked up from germline, CDR1 is SNHLY and CDR2 is FYNNEI. This CDR3 has 13 residues. Trimming pared 7 bases from V and 1 base from J, leaving 10 bases between. CDR3 region: CASTRRENTEAFF. As DNA, the CDR3 is TGTGCCAGCACTAGGCGGGAGAACACTGAAGCTTTCTTT.

This clone was observed once. V gene TRBV5-1 combines with J gene TRBJ2-2; D gene uncertain. CDR1 and CDR2 from the germline V gene are SGHRS and YFSETQ. Trimming took 0 bases from V and 0 from J, leaving 6 bases between them. The length of the CDR3 is 15 residues. The CDR3 protein is CASSLGAANTGELFF. The DNA for the CDR3 is TGCGCCAGCAGCTTGGGGGCCGCGAACACCGGGGAGCTGTTTTTT.

The sample holds one count of this clone. The CDR3 DNA sequence: TGTGCTAGTGGTTCGGGACAAAACACCGGGGAGCTGTTTTTT. It yields the protein CASGSGQNTGELFF. The chain links TRBV12-5 to TRBJ2-2, with a tentative D call TRBD1 (6 bases). This CDR3 spans 14 amino acids. Germline V CDR1 and CDR2: LGHNT, FRNRAP. V was cut by 4 bases and J by 2 bases, with 8 bases left in between.

This clone is a singleton in its sample. The gene calls are TRBV27 and TRBJ1-2; D is unclear. The CDR3 has 16 amino acids. V lost 7 bases to trimming and J lost 6 bases, with 24 bases between them. CDR1 is MNHEY, CDR2 SMNVEV, per germline (reference sequence). DNA of the CDR3: TGTGCCAGCACCTCAACGCCCGTGGTTGGGAGGCATGGCTACACCTTC. It yields the protein CASTSTPVVGRHGYTF.

With respect to this clone: Other DNA sequences in the same sample also yield this CDR3. The rearrangement links TRBV6-5 to TRBJ1-1, with D tentatively TRBD1 (6 bases). The CDR3 contains 15 residues. The germline V gene encodes CDR1 MNHEY and CDR2 SVGAGI. V lost 0 bases and J lost 0, with 8 bases in between. CDR3 amino acids: CASSYSGAVNTEAFF. As DNA, the CDR3 is TGTGCCAGCAGTTACTCGGGGGCGGTGAACACTGAAGCTTTCTTT.

The chain couples TRBV5-1 to TRBJ1-1; D perhaps matches TRBD1 (6 bases). CDR1 is SGHRS, CDR2 YFSETQ, per germline. The CDR3 covers 16 residues. Trimming removed 0 bases from V and 0 bases from J, with 12 bases in between. CDR3 residues: CASSLGRGGMNTEAFF. The CDR3 DNA sequence: TGCGCCAGCAGCTTGGGCAGGGGCGGTATGAACACTGAAGCTTTCTTT.

The V gene is TRBV5-1, the J gene TRBJ2-5; 8 bases map to TRBD1. J was trimmed by 7 bases and V by 2 bases; bases with no gene match: 10. In germline, CDR1 is SGHRS, CDR2 YFSETQ. This CDR3 region has 15 residues. CDR3 sequence (DNA): TGCGCCAGCAGCTTTGGGACAGGCGATTCTCGGACCCAGTACTTC. The encoded protein is CASSFGTGDSRTQYF.

This chain connects TRBV19 to TRBJ2-5, with 8 bases identical to TRBD2. This CDR3 is built from 15 residues. Per the germline V gene, CDR1 is LNHDA and CDR2 is SQIVND (reference sequence). J was trimmed by 5 bases and V by 4 bases; bases with no gene match: 9. This chain's CDR3 is CASSRGAGGLETQYF. The CDR3 DNA reads as TGTGCCAGTAGTAGGGGGGCGGGAGGTCTGGAGACCCAGTACTTC.

The chain employs TRBV5-4 and TRBJ2-1, with 7 bases identical to TRBD2. Germline CDR1 reads SGHNT; CDR2 reads YYREEE (reference sequence). The CDR3 extends over 13 amino acids. V lost 4 bases to trimming and J lost 6 bases; unmatched junction nucleotides: 4. CDR3 DNA: TGTGCCAGCAGCATACGACTAGCCAATGAGCAGTTCTTC. Translation: CASSIRLANEQFF.

This chain uses TRBV18 with TRBJ2-2; 13 nucleotides line up with TRBD2. CDR3 length equals 17 residues. CDR1 and CDR2 (germline): KGHSH, LQKENI. After removal of 2 bases from V and 3 bases from J, the junction contained 3 bases not matched to a gene. CDR3: CASSPILAGGHTGELFF. The CDR3 coding sequence is TGTGCCAGCTCACCAATACTAGCGGGAGGGCACACCGGGGAGCTGTTTTTT.

The genes are TRBV28 and TRBJ2-1; weak D call: TRBD1 (5 bases). Germline CDR1 and CDR2: MDHEN and SYDVKM. This CDR3 contains 17 residues. With 5 bases removed from V and 8 bases from J, the gap between germline ends came to 25 bases. CDR3 region: CASSPMGPTEIRHEQFF. CDR3 DNA sequence: TGTGCCAGCAGTCCCATGGGCCCGACAGAAATTAGGCATGAGCAGTTCTTC.